These 30 T cell receptor beta chains were sequenced from one sample in a study of T cell clones after liver transplantation. Here immunoSEQ multiplex PCR was the method, and the copy in TCRdb shows in-frame clones only, minus some. Counted here are approximately 68,000 clones, over 70% occurring once; the ten biggest clones make up about 0.6%. Specimen: CD4+ T cells from blood, collected before liver transplant. These receptors were collected from a human donor who received a liver transplant.

V and J are TRBV19 and TRBJ1-5; TRBD1 is a possible D gene (5 bases). Deletions cut 5 bases from V and 0 bases from J, with 11 bases between. The CDR3 consists of 15 residues. Germline V gene sequence: CDR1 LNHDA, CDR2 SQIVND (reference sequence). This CDR3 is CASSSGGNSNQPQHF. The CDR3, as DNA: TGTGCCAGTAGTTCCGGGGGTAATAGCAATCAGCCCCAGCATTTT.

The rearrangement uses TRBV7-6 and TRBJ2-7, with 9 bases aligning to TRBD2. This CDR3 is built from 15 residues. Losses at the gene ends were 1 base for V and 4 bases for J; bases not matched to a gene: 5. Germline V gives CDR1 SGHVS, CDR2 FNYEAQ. The CDR3: CASSLGGRASYEQYF. The CDR3 DNA reads TGTGCCAGCAGCTTAGGCGGGAGGGCCTCTTACGAGCAGTACTTC.

The chain has TRBV27 and TRBJ1-5; D not certain. V was pared by 5 bases and J by 5 bases, with 16 bases between. Germline assignment: CDR1 MNHEY and CDR2 SMNVEV (reference sequence). The CDR3 runs 15 residues. The CDR3 nucleotides read TGTGCCAGCAGTGCCCGGAGCGGGTTTGATCAGCCCCAGCATTTT. Amino acids: CASSARSGFDQPQHF.

This clone was found once. V is TRBV2 and J is TRBJ2-1; 11 bases align to TRBD2. Germline V CDR1 and CDR2: SNHLY, FYNNEI. This CDR3 contains 14 residues. The J segment lost 9 bases and the V segment lost 4 bases, leaving 5 bases of the junction unmatched. The CDR3 sequence: CASSGLAGSGEQFF. CDR3 bases: TGTGCCAGCAGTGGACTAGCGGGATCGGGTGAGCAGTTCTTC.

The rearrangement joins TRBV30 to TRBJ1-2; TRBD1 matches 8 bases. CDR3 size: 14 residues. The V and J ends lost 3 bases and 4 bases, in that order; junction bases with no gene match: 7. Germline values: CDR1 GTSNPN, CDR2 SVGIG (reference sequence). Here the CDR3 reads CAWSRDRYFYGYTF. CDR3 nucleotide sequence: TGTGCCTGGAGCCGGGACAGGTATTTCTATGGCTACACCTTC.

The gene calls are TRBV11-2 and TRBJ1-3; 9 bases map to TRBD1. Trimming removed 4 bases from V and 7 bases from J; junction bases left unmatched: 8. Germline loops: CDR1 SGHAT, CDR2 FQNNGV. The CDR3 loop spans 15 amino acids. The CDR3 here is CASSSLRDRANTIYF. In DNA, the CDR3 is TGTGCCAGCAGCTCGCTCCGGGACAGGGCTAACACCATATATTTT.

This chain links TRBV5-6 with TRBJ2-1; no clear D gene. Trimming took off 0 bases at V and 8 bases at J, with 12 bases between the two ends. CDR3 size: 14 residues. Germline CDR1 SGHDT, CDR2 YYEEEE. This chain's CDR3 is CASSLDVKVDEQFF. The CDR3 nucleotides are TGTGCCAGCAGCTTGGACGTAAAGGTCGATGAGCAGTTCTTC.

This chain uses TRBV5-4 with TRBJ2-4, with TRBD1 matching 9 bases. V dropped 4 bases and J dropped 8; count of bases not matched to a gene: 13. Germline V gene data show CDR1 as SGHNT and CDR2 as YYREEE (reference sequence). This CDR3 spans 16 amino acids. The CDR3 DNA is TGTGCCAGCAGCGGAACGACAGGGGGTAGGGGGGACATTCAGTACTTC. This codes for CASSGTTGGRGDIQYF.

This clone was seen once. The CDR3 loop is CASSLGSAFREENTEAFF. Here the CDR3 DNA reads TGTGCCAGCAGCTTAGGGAGCGCATTCAGGGAAGAGAACACTGAAGCTTTCTTT. The chain has TRBV7-9 and TRBJ1-1, with D possibly being TRBD1 (5 bases). Deletions cut 1 base from V and 1 base from J, with 19 bases between. CDR3 length equals 18 residues. Germline loops: CDR1 SEHNR, CDR2 FQNEAQ (reference sequence).

This chain connects TRBV28 to TRBJ2-7; the D call may be TRBD1 or TRBD2 (6 bases each). Germline values: CDR1 MDHEN, CDR2 SYDVKM. V was cut by 3 bases and J by 3 bases, with 12 bases left in between. There are 14 residues in the CDR3. CDR3: CASSLGLDSYEQYF. The CDR3 region has the DNA TGTGCCAGCAGTTTGGGACTGGACAGCTACGAGCAGTACTTC.

The CDR3 coding sequence is TGTGCCAGCAGTACCGGGGGGACTAGCGGGATGGCCTACGAGCAGTACTTC. Its translation: CASSTGGTSGMAYEQYF. This chain joins TRBV28 and TRBJ2-7; 13 nucleotides agree with TRBD2. CDR1 and CDR2 from the germline V gene are MDHEN and SYDVKM. Unmatched junction bases numbered 9, after V lost 5 bases and J lost 2 bases. The CDR3 has 17 residues.

The chain carries TRBV28 and TRBJ2-5; 7 bases map to TRBD1. The germline gives CDR1 MDHEN, CDR2 SYDVKM. V gave up 6 bases and J gave up 7 bases; unmatched junction bases: 8. This CDR3 contains 13 residues. CDR3 protein: CASRTDRAGTQYF. CDR3 coding DNA: TGTGCCAGCAGGACTGACAGGGCCGGGACCCAGTACTTC.

This clone was found a few times. This rearrangement joins TRBV19 to TRBJ2-7; 7 positions match TRBD1. CDR3 length: 14 residues. Germline trimming cut 5 bases from V and 5 bases from J; bases unmatched to any gene: 9. The germline gives CDR1 LNHDA, CDR2 SQIVND (reference sequence). The DNA for the CDR3 is TGTGCCAGTAGTCGCTCTGGACAGGATAACGAGCAGTACTTC. Amino acid sequence: CASSRSGQDNEQYF.

The CDR3 DNA reads as TGTGCCACCCCCTCGGGGACTAGGCTGAATGAGCAGTTCTTC. Amino acid sequence: CATPSGTRLNEQFF. The chain links TRBV2 to TRBJ2-1; 8 nucleotides match TRBD2. CDR1 and CDR2 from the germline V gene are SNHLY and FYNNEI. CDR3 length: 14 amino acids. V shed 10 bases, J shed 7 bases, and the junction held 12 bases outside the gene matches.

The table lists this clone with a few counts. This sample also contains other DNA sequences that code for the same CDR3. The rearrangement links TRBV28 to TRBJ2-3, with 8 bases lining up with TRBD2. Germline lookup yields CDR1 MDHEN and CDR2 SYDVKM. Trimming removed 6 bases from V and 5 bases from J; junction bases left unmatched: 10. This CDR3 is built from 15 residues. The CDR3 here is CASSSPAGGKDTQYF. For the CDR3, the DNA is TGTGCCAGCAGCTCCCCGGCGGGGGGAAAAGATACGCAGTATTTT.

The chain links TRBV7-2 to TRBJ2-7; 7 nucleotides agree with TRBD1. V lost 5 bases to trimming and J lost 0 bases; unmatched junction nucleotides: 4. This CDR3 has 14 residues. Germline values: CDR1 SGHTA, CDR2 FQGNSA. CDR3 in DNA: TGTGCCAGCAGCCCACAGGGGACCTCCTACGAGCAGTACTTC. Its translation: CASSPQGTSYEQYF.

The chain has TRBV4-1 and TRBJ2-1, with 10 bases aligning to TRBD2. This CDR3 has 17 amino acids. Germline V CDR1 and CDR2: MGHRA, YSYEKL. J was trimmed by 10 bases and V by 0 bases; bases with no gene match: 12. CDR3 loop: CASSQDWGAGGPGEQFF. The DNA of the CDR3 is TGCGCCAGCAGCCAAGATTGGGGAGCGGGAGGGCCGGGGGAGCAGTTCTTC.

The rearrangement links TRBV18 to TRBJ2-1, with 8 positions matching TRBD1. CDR3 length equals 12 residues. Germline assignment: CDR1 KGHSH and CDR2 LQKENI. Trimming took 5 bases from V and 8 from J; bases not matched to a gene: 2. The CDR3, as DNA: TGTGCCAGCTCAGGACAGGGCTATGAGCAGTTCTTC. Encoded protein: CASSGQGYEQFF.

This clone was recorded once. The chain combines TRBV28 with TRBJ1-1; 8 nucleotides match TRBD1. The CDR3 sequence is 16 residues long. CDR1 MDHEN and CDR2 SYDVKM come from the germline V gene. J gave up 5 bases and V 4 bases, and 12 bases lay outside the gene matches. CDR3: CASSSQGAGLGTEAFF. The CDR3 region has the DNA TGTGCCAGCAGTTCCCAGGGGGCGGGACTTGGGACTGAAGCTTTCTTT.

The chain is built from TRBV29-1 and TRBJ2-5, with 7 bases matching TRBD1. The ends lost 6 bases at V and 5 bases at J; junction bases unmatched: 9. Per germline, CDR1 SQVTM and CDR2 ANQGSEA. CDR3 length equals 13 residues. This CDR3 is CSVETGSAETQYF. DNA of the CDR3: TGCAGCGTCGAGACAGGGTCCGCGGAGACCCAGTACTTC.

The rearrangement uses TRBV10-1 and TRBJ1-2; tentative D call: TRBD1 (5 bases). Germline V gene sequence: CDR1 WNHNN, CDR2 SYGVQD (reference sequence). There are 13 residues in the CDR3. The germline V and J ends were trimmed by 3 bases and 4 bases, with 9 bases remaining between them. CDR3 nucleotides: TGCGCCAGCAGTGAAGGGGCGCGCTATGGCTACACCTTC. Translated: CASSEGARYGYTF.

This chain links TRBV2 with TRBJ2-7; maybe TRBD2 (5 bases). The CDR3 runs to 15 residues. Germline V lookup: CDR1 SNHLY, CDR2 FYNNEI. The V end lost 8 bases, the J end lost 2 bases, and 19 bases lay between the germline ends. The CDR3 sequence: CASSFARTGTYEQYF. The DNA for the CDR3 is TGTGCCAGCTCCTTCGCCCGGACGGGGACCTACGAGCAGTACTTC.

V is TRBV9 and J is TRBJ2-1; TRBD2 might be the D (6 bases). V lost 3 bases, J lost 0 bases, and 13 bases lay in between. This CDR3 is 16 amino acids long. Germline CDR1 reads SGDLS; CDR2 reads YYNGEE. In nucleotides, the CDR3 is TGTGCCAGCAGCGGACTTAGCGGTAGCTCCTACAATGAGCAGTTCTTC. Encoded protein: CASSGLSGSSYNEQFF.

This chain joins TRBV2 and TRBJ1-5; 11 bases match TRBD1. After removal of 4 bases from V and 2 bases from J, the junction contained 10 bases not matched to a gene. Germline CDR1 SNHLY, CDR2 FYNNEI. This CDR3 comprises 18 residues. CDR3 in DNA: TGTGCCAGCAGTGGGGGCGTGGGACAGGGGGAAGGCAATCAGCCCCAGCATTTT. This translates into CASSGGVGQGEGNQPQHF.

The chain uses TRBV6-4 and TRBJ1-1, with D perhaps TRBD1 (6 bases). The CDR3 is 15 amino acids. V was pared by 4 bases and J by 3 bases, with 15 bases between. Per germline, CDR1 MRHNA and CDR2 SNTAGT. This chain's CDR3 is CASSAQGGPDTEAFF. For the CDR3, the DNA is TGTGCCAGCAGTGCCCAAGGGGGGCCTGACACTGAAGCTTTCTTT.

Judged by abundance, this clone is medium-sized. The chain uses TRBV10-1 and TRBJ1-2; 9 bases fit TRBD1. The CDR3 is made up of 14 amino acids. The germline V gene encodes CDR1 WNHNN and CDR2 SYGVQD (reference sequence). Trimming cost V 5 bases and J 8 bases; bases outside gene matches: 9. In DNA, the CDR3 is TGCGCCAGCAGTTCGGGACAGGGAACTGGGGGCTACACCTTC. This gives the protein CASSSGQGTGGYTF.

For the CDR3, the DNA is TGTGCCAGCAGTTTCCAGGGGGCGCGGGCTAATGAAAAACTGTTTTTT. Translation gives CASSFQGARANEKLFF. The chain carries TRBV28 and TRBJ1-4; 8 bases are shared with TRBD1. V shed 3 bases, J shed 3 bases, and the junction held 6 bases outside the gene matches. Germline V gene data show CDR1 as MDHEN and CDR2 as SYDVKM. This CDR3 contains 16 residues.

The J gene is TRBJ2-1, the V gene TRBV4-2, with TRBD1 identical over 7 bases. CDR1 is LGHNA, CDR2 YNFKEQ, per germline. CDR3 length equals 15 residues. V shed 0 bases, J shed 8 bases, and the junction held 7 bases outside the gene matches. CDR3 loop: CASSQDRGRIDEQFF. In DNA, the CDR3 is TGTGCCAGCAGCCAAGACAGGGGGAGAATAGATGAGCAGTTCTTC.

This clone was seen a few times. The chain recombines TRBV4-1 with TRBJ1-2; TRBD1 matches 7 bases. CDR3 length: 15 amino acids. Germline CDR1 MGHRA, CDR2 YSYEKL. Trimming took 2 bases from V and 3 from J; bases not matched to a gene: 6. The CDR3 reads CASSQLDRADYGYTF. CDR3 in DNA: TGCGCCAGCAGCCAATTAGACAGGGCGGACTATGGCTACACCTTC.

Note on this clone: The same CDR3 can be traced to other DNA sequences in this sample. The V and J genes are TRBV5-8 and TRBJ1-2; no definite D call. V dropped 5 bases and J dropped 5 bases, with 19 bases sitting between them. CDR1 is SGHTS and CDR2 is YDEGEE in the germline V gene. This CDR3 region has 15 residues. The CDR3 reads CASRHGQAANYGYTF. The CDR3 bases are TGTGCCAGCAGACACGGTCAGGCGGCGAATTATGGCTACACCTTC.